Shown below are 13 T cell receptor beta chains from a single sample sequenced in a study of T cell responses to AZD1222 COVID-19 vaccine (dated by TCRdb to the early 2020s). The method behind the library was the immunoSEQ multiplex PCR assay. TCRdb limited this immuneACCESS table to in-frame rearrangements with V and J called. A share of clones is missing; checked studies link under half to unresolved V genes, and the rest is unexplained. The sample table holds under 300,000 clones, of which 85% to 95% were seen once. Roughly 0.6% of the sample is in the top ten clones. The sample's time point, from its label and the paper: baseline before first vaccination. The input for sequencing was peripheral blood, taken on day 0 of AZD1222 vaccination. The receptors derive from an adult in good health.

The chain employs TRBV7-2 and TRBJ2-7, with TRBD1 matching 10 bases. V gave up 3 bases and J gave up 3 bases; unmatched junction bases: 5. Germline V gene lookup returns CDR1 SGHTA and CDR2 FQGNSA. This CDR3 spans 15 amino acids. The CDR3 region has the DNA TGTGCCAGCAGCTTGTTCCGGGACAGGGGCTACGAGCAGTACTTC. Protein sequence: CASSLFRDRGYEQYF.

This rearrangement joins TRBV5-1 to TRBJ2-1, with D possibly being TRBD2 (5 bases). This CDR3 is 16 amino acids long. The germline CDR1 and CDR2 sequences are SGHRS and YFSETQ. Trimming shortened V by 0 bases and J by 4 bases, and 14 bases separated the two germline ends. CDR3 coding DNA: TGCGCCAGCAGCTTGGGGTCAGGTGGGAGTTACAATGAGCAGTTCTTC. Translated, it gives CASSLGSGGSYNEQFF.

The chain has TRBV18 and TRBJ1-2; TRBD1 aligns across 7 bases. V dropped 6 bases and J dropped 8; count of bases not matched to a gene: 6. From germline, CDR1 is KGHSH and CDR2 LQKENI. CDR3 length: 12 amino acids. The CDR3 here is CASSLTGSGYTF. CDR3 DNA sequence: TGTGCCAGCTCTCTGACAGGGAGCGGCTACACCTTC.

V usage is TRBV6-5 and J usage is TRBJ2-2, with D possibly TRBD2 on 6 matching bases. CDR1 and CDR2 from the germline V gene are MNHEY and SVGAGI. The CDR3 is 14 residues long. Between the trimmed V and J ends, which lost 8 bases and 6 bases, there was a span of 16 bases. The CDR3 nucleotides read TGTGCCAGCCTCTCGCGGGGAACGGCCGGGGAGCTGTTTTTT. Its translation: CASLSRGTAGELFF.

The chain couples TRBV5-1 to TRBJ2-1; perhaps TRBD1 as D (6 bases). The CDR3 has 16 amino acids. The V end lost 4 bases, the J end lost 6 bases, and 20 bases lay between the germline ends. In germline, CDR1 is SGHRS, CDR2 YFSETQ. For the CDR3, the DNA is TGCGCCAGCAGCCCCGACTTAGGGGGTCTAGGCAATGAGCAGTTCTTC. Translating gives CASSPDLGGLGNEQFF.

The chain has TRBV10-3 and TRBJ1-2, with 9 bases that match TRBD1. V was pared by 7 bases and J by 7 bases, with 7 bases of the junction left unmatched. The CDR3 sequence is 13 residues long. The germline CDR1 and CDR2 sequences are ENHRY and SYGVKD. As DNA, the CDR3 is TGTGCCATCAACCGGGACAGGGAGGGTGGCTACACCTTC. Amino acid sequence: CAINRDREGGYTF.

This clone appeared once. CDR3 DNA: TGTGCCAGCAGCTTCGGGAGATCCTTCTACGAGCAGTACTTC. Its translation is CASSFGRSFYEQYF. The genes are TRBV5-6 and TRBJ2-7; TRBD2 might be the D (6 bases). Germline V gives CDR1 SGHDT, CDR2 YYEEEE. The CDR3 totals 14 residues. The germline V and J ends were trimmed by 2 bases and 3 bases, with 12 bases remaining between them. The full variable domain, with the rest looked up from reference TRBV5-6 and TRBJ2-7, is DAGVTQSPTHLIKTRGQQVTLRCSPKSGHDTVSWYQQALGQGPQFIFQYYEEEERQRGNFPDRFSGHQFPNYSSELNVNALLLGDSALYLCASSFGRSFYEQYFGPGTRLTVT.

V usage is TRBV4-1 and J usage is TRBJ1-2, with a tentative D call TRBD1 (5 bases). Deletions cut 0 bases from V and 2 bases from J, with 25 bases between. CDR3 length: 20 amino acids. Germline-derived CDR1 and CDR2 are MGHRA and YSYEKL. The CDR3, as DNA: TGCGCCAGCAGCCAAGAGCTGGGGGGGATGCGTCTTAACGTAAACTATGGCTACACCTTC. It encodes CASSQELGGMRLNVNYGYTF.

As for this clone: Other DNA sequences within the sample encode an identical CDR3. This chain links TRBV7-9 with TRBJ2-7; TRBD2 matches at 12 bases. J gave up 6 bases and V 5 bases, and 2 bases lay outside the gene matches. The CDR3 has 13 residues. In germline, CDR1 is SEHNR, CDR2 FQNEAQ (reference sequence). CDR3 DNA: TGTGCCAGCAGCCGGGGACTAGCGGGCGAGCAGTACTTC. This translates into CASSRGLAGEQYF.

This clone appeared a single time. The chain combines TRBV11-3 with TRBJ1-2; 8 nucleotides agree with TRBD1. Germline trimming cut 2 bases from V and 13 bases from J; bases unmatched to any gene: 9. Per the germline V gene, CDR1 is SGHNT and CDR2 is YENEEA. The CDR3 is made up of 13 amino acids. CDR3 residues: CASSLSDRDIPTF. The CDR3 coding sequence is TGTGCCAGCAGCTTATCGGACAGGGACATTCCCACCTTC.

The genes are TRBV28 and TRBJ1-5, with TRBD1 identical over 11 bases. This CDR3 spans 13 amino acids. J was trimmed by 7 bases and V by 6 bases; bases with no gene match: 2. Looked up from germline, CDR1 is MDHEN and CDR2 is SYDVKM. CDR3 nucleotide sequence: TGTGCCAGCAGAGGGACAGGGGGACAGCCCCAGCATTTT. It translates to CASRGTGGQPQHF.

The chain couples TRBV5-1 to TRBJ1-2, with 9 bases that match TRBD1. CDR3 length: 15 residues. J lost 4 bases, V lost 0 bases, and 4 bases had no gene match. The germline CDR1 and CDR2 sequences are SGHRS and YFSETQ. In nucleotides, the CDR3 is TGCGCCAGCAGCTTGGATGCGACAGGGGGCTATGGCTACACCTTC. It is translated as CASSLDATGGYGYTF.

V gene TRBV2 combines with J gene TRBJ1-1, with a possible D match to TRBD1 (5 bases). The CDR3 loop spans 17 amino acids. Germline V gene sequence: CDR1 SNHLY, CDR2 FYNNEI. Trimming took off 4 bases at V and 1 base at J, with 19 bases between the two ends. In DNA form, the CDR3 reads TGTGCCAGCAGTGTCCTACGCAGGGCCGAGGGGAACACTGAAGCTTTCTTT. The encoded protein is CASSVLRRAEGNTEAFF.